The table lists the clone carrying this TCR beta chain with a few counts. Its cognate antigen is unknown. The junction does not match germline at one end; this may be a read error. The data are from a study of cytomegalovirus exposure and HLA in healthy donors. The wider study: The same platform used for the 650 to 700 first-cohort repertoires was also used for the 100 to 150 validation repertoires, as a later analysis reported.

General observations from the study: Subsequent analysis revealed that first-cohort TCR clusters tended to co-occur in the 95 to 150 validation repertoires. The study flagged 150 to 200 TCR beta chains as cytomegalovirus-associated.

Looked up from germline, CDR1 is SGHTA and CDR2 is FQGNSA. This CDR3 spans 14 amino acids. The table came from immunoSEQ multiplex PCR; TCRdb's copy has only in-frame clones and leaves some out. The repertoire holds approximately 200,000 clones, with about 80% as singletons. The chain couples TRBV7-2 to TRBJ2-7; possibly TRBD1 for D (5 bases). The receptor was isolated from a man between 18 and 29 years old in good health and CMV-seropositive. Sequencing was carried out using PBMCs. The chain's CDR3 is CASSVRFGAEKTDF. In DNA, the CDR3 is TGTGCCAGCAGCGTCCGATTTGGGGCAGAAAAAACCGACTTC.